A selection of T cell receptor beta chains follows, all from one sample in a study of blood T cells in healthy people across ages. TCRdb re-called the 5' RACE reads with MiXCR, one entry per CDR3 protein. The table lists about 1.4 million distinct CDR3 sequences, roughly 64% of them singletons, with over 5% in the top ten. Material for sequencing was blood. The receptors here all came from a man younger than 30 in good health. Both conserved end residues are trimmed from each CDR3. Fields, in order: clone size, V gene, D gene, CDR3 protein. D genes are given only for firm matches. Only some rows state a clone size, as once, few, many or a class for expanded clones.

clone size: NA; V gene: TRBV4-2; D gene: TRBD1; CDR3 protein: ASSPAGQDINGYT
clone size: NA; V gene: TRBV3-1; D gene: TRBD2; CDR3 protein: ASSQVLAGVGNEQF
clone size: NA; V gene: TRBV20-1; D gene: NA; CDR3 protein: SAREWQRGNEQF
clone size: few; V gene: TRBV4-3; D gene: NA; CDR3 protein: ASSRDTYTQY
clone size: NA; V gene: TRBV29-1; D gene: TRBD2; CDR3 protein: SVEDPGLAGGPGTGELF
clone size: NA; V gene: TRBV20-1; D gene: NA; CDR3 protein: SARESYLGIETQY
clone size: NA; V gene: TRBV20-1; D gene: NA; CDR3 protein: SARAGTGPREQF
clone size: NA; V gene: TRBV7-2; D gene: NA; CDR3 protein: ASSLVGVTPYEQY
clone size: NA; V gene: TRBV5-1; D gene: NA; CDR3 protein: ASSLGDRPNSPLH
clone size: NA; V gene: TRBV12-3/TRBV12-4; D gene: NA; CDR3 protein: ASTMEQGGNQPQH
clone size: NA; V gene: TRBV27; D gene: TRBD2; CDR3 protein: ASSYLGLAGVRTDTQY
clone size: NA; V gene: TRBV29-1; D gene: TRBD2; CDR3 protein: SVEAGTSGGTDTQY
clone size: NA; V gene: TRBV6-5; D gene: NA; CDR3 protein: ASSQRTLHGLHEQY
clone size: NA; V gene: TRBV6-1; D gene: NA; CDR3 protein: ASSVAVRGGDTEAF
clone size: NA; V gene: TRBV2; D gene: NA; CDR3 protein: ASRGFGESPLH
clone size: NA; V gene: TRBV6-5; D gene: NA; CDR3 protein: ASTSGVSEAF
clone size: few; V gene: TRBV20-1; D gene: NA; CDR3 protein: SATPANYGYT
clone size: few; V gene: TRBV6-1; D gene: TRBD1; CDR3 protein: ASSERDRGQPQH
clone size: NA; V gene: TRBV29-1; D gene: NA; CDR3 protein: SVEERAAEAF
clone size: NA; V gene: TRBV6-5; D gene: NA; CDR3 protein: ASSYGGSSYSNYGYT
clone size: NA; V gene: TRBV20-1; D gene: TRBD1; CDR3 protein: SARGDRKTFYNEQF
clone size: NA; V gene: TRBV20-1; D gene: NA; CDR3 protein: SAREEGGYGYT
clone size: few; V gene: TRBV12-3/TRBV12-4; D gene: NA; CDR3 protein: ASSGGRAKNIQY
clone size: NA; V gene: TRBV6-1; D gene: NA; CDR3 protein: ASSPHGNTIY
clone size: NA; V gene: TRBV12-3/TRBV12-4; D gene: NA; CDR3 protein: ASSPYGGPETQY
clone size: few; V gene: TRBV6-6; D gene: NA; CDR3 protein: ASSLEGWNQPQH
clone size: few; V gene: TRBV7-9; D gene: NA; CDR3 protein: ASSLGASPLH
clone size: NA; V gene: TRBV6-5; D gene: NA; CDR3 protein: ASSSLPGEQY
clone size: once; V gene: TRBV20-1; D gene: TRBD2; CDR3 protein: SVPGTSGGSLYNEQF
clone size: NA; V gene: TRBV29-1; D gene: NA; CDR3 protein: SVAGALSGANVLT
clone size: NA; V gene: TRBV6-2/TRBV6-3; D gene: NA; CDR3 protein: ASSLWGDRTGELF
clone size: NA; V gene: TRBV6-5; D gene: NA; CDR3 protein: ASSRHGTGGSYEQY
clone size: NA; V gene: TRBV5-1; D gene: TRBD2; CDR3 protein: ASSSSGGDYEQY
clone size: few; V gene: TRBV5-1; D gene: TRBD2; CDR3 protein: ASSWTRPDQETQY
clone size: NA; V gene: TRBV10-3; D gene: NA; CDR3 protein: ATSEPDMGYEQY
clone size: NA; V gene: TRBV6-5; D gene: NA; CDR3 protein: ASRFFYSGANVLT
clone size: few; V gene: TRBV4-1; D gene: NA; CDR3 protein: ASSQVDNQETQY
clone size: NA; V gene: TRBV24-1; D gene: NA; CDR3 protein: ATSDLQSEDEQF
clone size: NA; V gene: TRBV28; D gene: TRBD1; CDR3 protein: ASSTGTGGDEQF
clone size: NA; V gene: TRBV7-2; D gene: TRBD1; CDR3 protein: ASNKDSGQSYGYT
clone size: NA; V gene: TRBV9; D gene: TRBD2; CDR3 protein: ASSVEDSGRYEQY
clone size: NA; V gene: TRBV5-1; D gene: NA; CDR3 protein: ASSQIPGQVEAF